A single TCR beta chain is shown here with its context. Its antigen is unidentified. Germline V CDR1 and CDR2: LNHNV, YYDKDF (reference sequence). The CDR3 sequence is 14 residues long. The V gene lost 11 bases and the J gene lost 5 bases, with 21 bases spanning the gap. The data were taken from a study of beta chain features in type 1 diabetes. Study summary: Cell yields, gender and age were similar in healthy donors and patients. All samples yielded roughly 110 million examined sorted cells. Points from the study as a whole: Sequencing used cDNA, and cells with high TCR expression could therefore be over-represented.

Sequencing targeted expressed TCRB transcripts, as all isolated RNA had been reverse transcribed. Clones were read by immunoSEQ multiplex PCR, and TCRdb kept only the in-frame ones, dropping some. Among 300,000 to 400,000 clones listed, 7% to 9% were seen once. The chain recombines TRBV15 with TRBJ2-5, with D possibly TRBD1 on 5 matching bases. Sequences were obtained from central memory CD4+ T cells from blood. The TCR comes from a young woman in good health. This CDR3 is CAAAIRVHAETQYF. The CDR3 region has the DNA TGTGCCGCTGCAATCAGGGTACATGCTGAGACCCAGTACTTC.